Shown below are 30 T cell receptor beta chains from a single sample sequenced in a study of T cell responses to AZD1222 COVID-19 vaccine. The method was immunoSEQ multiplex PCR; TCRdb's version includes in-frame clones alone and lacks a portion of them. The data contain around 110,000 clones, 75% to 90% of them singletons. Sequenced here: peripheral blood, sampled on day 0 of MenACWY control vaccination. The source is an adult in good health.

The rearrangement joins TRBV28 to TRBJ1-5; TRBD1 agrees at 7 bases. The V and J ends lost 10 bases and 6 bases, in that order; junction bases with no gene match: 12. CDR1 and CDR2 (germline): MDHEN, SYDVKM. The CDR3 length is 14 residues. CDR3 coding DNA: TGTGCCACCATCAGACAGGGAGGAACTCAGCCCCAGCATTTT. As protein: CATIRQGGTQPQHF.

V and J are TRBV19 and TRBJ2-1; D is unresolved. This CDR3 region has 13 residues. With 5 bases removed from V and 5 bases from J, the gap between germline ends came to 10 bases. CDR1 is LNHDA and CDR2 is SQIVND in the germline V gene (reference sequence). CDR3 DNA: TGTGCCAGTAGTCTCCTAGTCGACAATGAGCAGTTCTTC. Encoded protein: CASSLLVDNEQFF.

The chain has TRBV4-1 and TRBJ2-4; weak D call: TRBD2 (6 bases). Trimming removed 5 bases at V and 5 bases at J, with 16 bases between. CDR1 is MGHRA and CDR2 is YSYEKL in the germline V gene. The length of the CDR3 is 15 residues. Here the CDR3 reads CASSGWVEGENIQYF. In nucleotides, the CDR3 is TGCGCCAGCAGCGGGTGGGTGGAGGGCGAAAACATTCAGTACTTC.

This clone has just one count. This chain uses TRBV28 with TRBJ1-4; the match to TRBD1 covers 7 bases. Germline V gene sequence: CDR1 MDHEN, CDR2 SYDVKM. The CDR3 runs 15 residues. V was pared by 5 bases and J by 7 bases, with 10 bases of the junction left unmatched. The CDR3 coding sequence is TGTGCCAGCAGTCCCTTACAGGGGTGGAGTGAAAAACTGTTTTTT. It codes for CASSPLQGWSEKLFF.

The rearrangement uses TRBV9 and TRBJ2-7; D may be TRBD1 (7 bases). Trimming cost V 7 bases and J 2 bases, with 16 bases left between them. The germline CDR1 and CDR2 sequences are SGDLS and YYNGEE. CDR3 length equals 14 residues. The CDR3 sequence: CASGGQGGPYEQYF. In DNA form, the CDR3 reads TGTGCCAGCGGGGGCCAGGGGGGACCCTACGAGCAGTACTTC. The entire variable domain, with the rest obtained from reference TRBV9 and TRBJ2-7, is as follows: DSGVTQTPKHLITATGQRVTLRCSPRSGDLSVYWYQQSLDQGLQFLIQYYNGEERAKGNILERFSAQQFPDLHSELNLSSLELGDSALYFCASGGQGGPYEQYFGPGTRLTVT.

In DNA, the CDR3 is TGCGCCAGCACCGAACAGGGTGGTTACACAGATACGCAGTATTTT. Translated: CASTEQGGYTDTQYF. This chain uses TRBV10-2 with TRBJ2-3, with D possibly being TRBD1 (6 bases). Trimming removed 7 bases from V and 2 bases from J, with 16 bases in between. CDR1 WSHSY and CDR2 SAAADI come from the germline V gene. The length of the CDR3 is 15 residues.

The chain combines TRBV28 with TRBJ2-2; D unclear. V shed 1 base and J shed 0 bases, with 6 bases lying between them. This CDR3 is built from 15 residues. Germline V gene data show CDR1 as MDHEN and CDR2 as SYDVKM. CDR3 residues: CASSLLQANTGELFF. The CDR3 coding sequence is TGTGCCAGCAGTTTATTGCAGGCGAACACCGGGGAGCTGTTTTTT.

V is TRBV19 and J is TRBJ1-4; 10 positions match TRBD1. There are 15 residues in the CDR3. Germline CDR1 and CDR2: LNHDA and SQIVND (reference sequence). V lost 5 bases and J lost 7; bases outside the gene matches: 7. The CDR3 nucleotides read TGTGCCAGTAGTTTGACCGGGACAGGGGCTGAAAAACTGTTTTTT. Translating it yields CASSLTGTGAEKLFF.

This clone appeared a few times. The chain has TRBV5-6 and TRBJ2-5; D not resolved. Germline CDR1 is SGHDT and CDR2 is YYEEEE. The CDR3 has 17 amino acids. Trimming removed 4 bases at V and 5 bases at J, with 24 bases between. The CDR3 protein is CASSPPPRNYIRETQYF. The CDR3, as DNA: TGTGCCAGCAGCCCCCCTCCGAGGAATTACATCCGGGAGACCCAGTACTTC.

This clone was seen more than once but under ten times. The V and J genes are TRBV3-1 (or the pseudogene TRBV3-2) and TRBJ2-7; D is unresolved. The CDR3 is 14 amino acids. Germline-derived CDR1 and CDR2 are LGHDT and YNNKEL (reference sequence). The V end lost 0 bases, the J end lost 3 bases, and 9 bases lay between the germline ends. The CDR3 region has the DNA TGTGCCAGCAGCCAAGATCTAACCCGCTACGAGCAGTACTTC. Encoded protein: CASSQDLTRYEQYF.

The rearrangement joins TRBV25-1 to TRBJ1-2; 7 positions match TRBD1. Per germline, CDR1 MGHDK and CDR2 SYGVNS. Trimming took 3 bases from V and 3 from J; bases not matched to a gene: 7. The CDR3 loop spans 15 amino acids. The CDR3 here is CASSDRTGDDYGYTF. Written as DNA, the CDR3 is TGTGCCAGCAGTGACCGGACAGGAGATGACTATGGCTACACCTTC.

The chain links TRBV11-2 to TRBJ2-6; D call uncertain. V lost 1 base and J lost 0, with 10 bases in between. This CDR3 comprises 17 residues. CDR1 is SGHAT and CDR2 is FQNNGV in the germline V gene. The CDR3 is CASSLVARSSGANVLTF. CDR3 nucleotide sequence: TGTGCCAGCAGCTTAGTGGCCAGATCCTCTGGGGCCAACGTCCTGACTTTC.

This chain uses TRBV4-3 with TRBJ2-2, with 8 bases identical to TRBD1. Trimming took 4 bases from V and 4 from J; bases not matched to a gene: 5. Germline CDR1 and CDR2: LGHNA and YSLEER. The CDR3 runs 15 residues. The CDR3 loop reads CASSRGQGPTGELFF. The DNA for the CDR3 is TGCGCCAGCAGCCGTGGACAGGGCCCCACCGGGGAGCTGTTTTTT.

The chain combines TRBV5-1 with TRBJ2-5, with D perhaps matching TRBD1 (6 bases). Germline V CDR1 and CDR2: SGHRS, YFSETQ. This CDR3 contains 14 residues. V lost 3 bases and J 7 bases, leaving 16 bases between the germline ends. CDR3 amino acids: CASSSFGQKGTQYF. In DNA, the CDR3 is TGCGCCAGCAGCTCGTTCGGACAGAAAGGGACCCAGTACTTC.

In this sample, this clone turned up once. This chain links TRBV21-1 with TRBJ1-6. TRBV21-1 is a pseudogene. The CDR3 covers 17 residues. The CDR3 region is CASSKVSGSSYNSPLHF. The CDR3 coding sequence is TGTGCCAGCAGCAAAGTTTCCGGGAGCTCCTATAATTCACCCCTCCACTTT.

The V gene is TRBV27, the J gene TRBJ2-7, with TRBD1 matching 10 bases. Germline-derived CDR1 and CDR2 are MNHEY and SMNVEV (reference sequence). After removal of 5 bases from V and 5 bases from J, the junction contained 9 bases not matched to a gene. This CDR3 has 15 amino acids. This CDR3 reads CASSPPGQGSDEQYF. The CDR3, as DNA: TGTGCCAGCAGTCCGCCGGGACAGGGGAGCGACGAGCAGTACTTC.

The chain carries TRBV21-1 and TRBJ2-1. TRBV21-1 counts as a pseudogene. The CDR3 covers 15 residues. The CDR3 reads CASTKAGGTYNEQFF. The CDR3 DNA is TGTGCCAGCACCAAAGCGGGGGGCACCTACAATGAGCAGTTCTTC.

The chain couples TRBV19 to TRBJ1-6; maybe TRBD1 (5 bases). From germline, CDR1 is LNHDA and CDR2 SQIVND (reference sequence). This CDR3 contains 16 residues. V was clipped by 4 bases and J by 6 bases, with 16 bases between them. CDR3 sequence (DNA): TGTGCCAGTAGTAAACGAGCAGGGAGAATTAATTCACCCCTCCACTTT. It translates to CASSKRAGRINSPLHF.

This rearrangement joins TRBV28 to TRBJ2-5, with TRBD1 matching 8 bases. Germline V gene data show CDR1 as MDHEN and CDR2 as SYDVKM. V was pared by 5 bases and J by 2 bases, with 10 bases of the junction left unmatched. This CDR3 region has 16 residues. The CDR3 region is CASSTPQGASQETQYF. The CDR3 bases are TGTGCCAGCAGTACCCCCCAGGGGGCCTCTCAAGAGACCCAGTACTTC.

The CDR3 coding sequence is TGTGCCAGCAGCCAGACAGGGTATAAGGAAAAACTGTTTTTT. Translating it yields CASSQTGYKEKLFF. The chain carries TRBV7-9 and TRBJ1-4, with 7 bases fitting TRBD1. Germline V gives CDR1 SEHNR, CDR2 FQNEAQ (reference sequence). V shed 5 bases and J 8 bases; nucleotides not matched to a gene: 8. This CDR3 spans 14 amino acids.

The chain recombines TRBV18 with TRBJ2-2; D might be TRBD1 (5 bases). This CDR3 is 13 amino acids long. Germline lookup yields CDR1 KGHSH and CDR2 LQKENI. V lost 3 bases and J lost 6, with 8 bases in between. In DNA form, the CDR3 reads TGTGCCAGCTCACCGGTGACAGCCGGGGAGCTGTTTTTT. It translates to CASSPVTAGELFF.

This sequence joins TRBV6-5 and TRBJ1-3; a possible D gene is TRBD1 (6 bases). Germline CDR1 MNHEY, CDR2 SVGAGI. The CDR3 has 13 amino acids. V was trimmed by 6 bases and J by 4 bases, leaving 10 bases between them. The chain's CDR3 is CASRTGPGNTIYF. Written as DNA, the CDR3 is TGTGCCAGCAGAACAGGGCCAGGAAACACCATATATTTT.

The chain is built from TRBV3-1 (or the pseudogene TRBV3-2) and TRBJ2-7, with D uncertain. The CDR3 is 12 amino acids. Germline V gene sequence: CDR1 LGHDT, CDR2 YNNKEL (reference sequence). Trimming left V 6 bases short and J 7 bases short, with 13 bases between. DNA of the CDR3: TGTGCCAGCAGTCGCAGCGCCGGGGAGCAGTACTTC. Its translation: CASSRSAGEQYF.

The CDR3 loop is CASSSGTSGVNNEQFF. In nucleotides, the CDR3 is TGTGCCAGCAGCTCCGGGACTAGCGGGGTGAACAATGAGCAGTTCTTC. This sequence joins TRBV5-4 and TRBJ2-1; TRBD2 matches at 13 bases. Trimming cost V 3 bases and J 5 bases; bases outside gene matches: 5. The length of the CDR3 is 16 residues. In germline, CDR1 is SGHNT, CDR2 YYREEE (reference sequence).

The CDR3 spells CATSRDSPYEQYF. CDR3 DNA sequence: TGTGCCACCAGCAGAGATTCCCCCTACGAGCAGTACTTC. The chain recombines TRBV15 with TRBJ2-7; D gene ambiguous. CDR3 length: 13 residues. The V gene's germline CDR1 is LNHNV and CDR2 YYDKDF (reference sequence). V was clipped by 0 bases and J by 2 bases, with 5 bases between them.

The DNA of the CDR3 is TGTGCCAGCAGTGAAGCGATTCTCGGGAGCTACAATGAGCAGTTCTTC. It yields the protein CASSEAILGSYNEQFF. The chain uses TRBV6-1 and TRBJ2-1; possible D gene TRBD2, 6 bases. CDR1 is MNHNS and CDR2 is SASEGT in the germline V gene. The CDR3 sequence is 16 residues long. Trimming took 0 bases from V and 3 from J, leaving 12 bases between them.

The J gene is TRBJ2-3, the V gene TRBV7-9; no definite D call. Trimming took 1 base from V and 5 from J, leaving 13 bases between them. This CDR3 has 15 amino acids. Germline CDR1 SEHNR, CDR2 FQNEAQ (reference sequence). The CDR3 loop reads CASSLEAGVGDTQYF. The CDR3 DNA reads as TGTGCCAGCAGCTTAGAAGCCGGCGTGGGAGATACGCAGTATTTT. The whole variable domain, filled in from reference TRBV7-9 and TRBJ2-3, reads DTGVSQNPRHKITKRGQNVTFRCDPISEHNRLYWYRQTLGQGPEFLTYFQNEAQLEKSRLLSDRFSAERPKGSFSTLEIQRTEQGDSAMYLCASSLEAGVGDTQYFGPGTRLTVL.

The chain employs TRBV28 and TRBJ2-5, with 9 bases aligning to TRBD2. CDR1 and CDR2 (germline): MDHEN, SYDVKM. V lost 2 bases, J lost 2 bases, and 0 bases stayed unmatched. The CDR3 length is 14 residues. CDR3 amino acids: CASSLAGGQETQYF. CDR3 coding DNA: TGTGCCAGCAGTTTAGCGGGGGGGCAAGAGACCCAGTACTTC.

The chain uses TRBV27 and TRBJ2-1; 14 bases are a match to TRBD2. Trimming took 3 bases from V and 0 from J; bases not matched to a gene: 7. CDR1 and CDR2 (germline): MNHEY, SMNVEV (reference sequence). The length of the CDR3 is 19 residues. This chain's CDR3 is CASSFRLAGGFSSYNEQFF. The CDR3 DNA reads as TGTGCCAGCAGTTTCAGACTAGCGGGGGGGTTTAGCTCCTACAATGAGCAGTTCTTC.

Only one count was recorded for this clone. The CDR3 DNA sequence: TGTGCCAGCAGCTTACTGGGGCCGGGCACTGAAGCTTTCTTT. Translating gives CASSLLGPGTEAFF. This chain links TRBV7-8 with TRBJ1-1; possibly TRBD1 for D (5 bases). Germline V lookup: CDR1 SGHVS, CDR2 FQNEAQ. The CDR3 length is 14 residues. Trimming pared 2 bases from V and 4 bases from J, leaving 11 bases between.